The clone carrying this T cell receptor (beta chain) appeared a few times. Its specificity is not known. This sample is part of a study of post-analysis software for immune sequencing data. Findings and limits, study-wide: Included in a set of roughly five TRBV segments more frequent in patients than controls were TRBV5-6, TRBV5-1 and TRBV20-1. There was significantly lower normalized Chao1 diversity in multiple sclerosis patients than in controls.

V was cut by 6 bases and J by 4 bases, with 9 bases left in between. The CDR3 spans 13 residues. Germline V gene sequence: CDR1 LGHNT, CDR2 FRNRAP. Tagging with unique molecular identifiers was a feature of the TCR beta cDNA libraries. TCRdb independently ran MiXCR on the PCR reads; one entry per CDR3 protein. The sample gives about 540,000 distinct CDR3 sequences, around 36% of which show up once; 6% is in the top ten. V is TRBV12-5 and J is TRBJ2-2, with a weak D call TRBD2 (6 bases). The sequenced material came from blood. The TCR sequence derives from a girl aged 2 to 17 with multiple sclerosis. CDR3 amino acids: CASGGLGTGELFF. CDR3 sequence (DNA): TGTGCTAGTGGGGGACTGGGCACCGGGGAGCTGTTTTTT.